Listed below are T cell receptor beta chains from one sample, sequenced in a study of CD8+CD57+ T cells in acquired aplastic anemia. TCRdb redid the calling of the reads with MiXCR, one entry per CDR3 protein. The data contain approximately 300,000 distinct CDR3 sequences, roughly 53% of them singletons. The sample was sorted CD4+, CD8+, or CD8+CD57+ T cells (not recorded which) from PBMCs. These receptors were taken from a human donor with aplastic anemia. The CDR3 runs from the conserved cysteine through the conserved F or W. A D gene is named only where the DNA matches it firmly. Not all rows give a size; the values are once, few, many and, for expanded clones, a class.

TRBJ2-3 | TRBV19 | TRBD1 | once | CASSIGDRGRTDTQYF | TGTGCCAGTAGTATAGGCGACAGGGGGCGAACAGATACGCAGTATTTT
TRBJ1-4 | TRBV14 | NA | NA | CASSQDWGPRKLFF | TGTGCCAGCAGCCAAGATTGGGGGCCACGAAAACTGTTTTTT
TRBJ1-2 | TRBV12-3/TRBV12-4 | NA | NA | CASSLEQSYGYTF | TGTGCCAGCAGTTTAGAACAGTCCTATGGCTACACCTTC
TRBJ2-1 | TRBV10-3 | NA | many | CAISYRDTGGEQFF | TGTGCCATCAGTTACCGGGACACGGGGGGTGAGCAGTTCTTC
TRBJ2-3 | TRBV29-1 | NA | once | CSVVTGRGTDTQYF | TGCAGCGTCGTGACCGGACGAGGCACAGATACGCAGTATTTT
TRBJ1-6 | TRBV11-2 | TRBD1 | many | CASSLWGRDSSPLHF | TGTGCCAGCAGCTTATGGGGCCGGGACAGTTCACCCCTCCACTTT
TRBJ2-1 | TRBV14 | NA | NA | CASSHRPFGDEQFF | TGTGCCAGCAGCCATCGACCCTTTGGGGATGAGCAGTTCTTC
TRBJ1-1 | TRBV5-1 | TRBD1 | NA | CASSLDGTVAFF | TGCGCCAGCAGCTTGGATGGGACAGTAGCTTTCTTT
TRBJ2-3 | TRBV10-2 | NA | few | CASSDVTHPASDTQYF | TGCGCCAGCAGTGACGTTACCCACCCAGCTTCGGATACGCAGTATTTT
TRBJ2-5 | TRBV5-1 | NA | few | CASTTAGGSQETQYF | TGCGCCAGCACCACGGCGGGCGGATCGCAAGAGACCCAGTACTTC
TRBJ1-2 | TRBV7-9 | NA | NA | CASSLDGTNYGYTF | TGTGCCAGCAGCTTAGACGGCACCAACTATGGCTACACCTTC
TRBJ2-1 | TRBV7-2 | TRBD2 | many | CASRFTGGGRNNEQFF | TGTGCCAGCAGATTTACGGGGGGAGGGAGGAACAATGAGCAGTTCTTC
TRBJ2-1 | TRBV7-9 | NA | NA | CASRTQGKNEQFF | TGTGCCAGCAGAACCCAAGGGAAGAATGAGCAGTTCTTC
TRBJ2-1 | TRBV7-9 | NA | NA | CASSLRLGDLEFF | TGTGCCAGCAGCTTGAGGTTGGGGGACTTGGAGTTCTTC
TRBJ1-2 | TRBV2 | NA | once | CASSPYRVGANYGYTF | TGTGCCAGCAGTCCTTACAGGGTTGGGGCTAACTATGGCTACACCTTC
TRBJ2-7 | TRBV9 | NA | once | CASSSRDSNYEQYF | TGTGCCAGCAGCTCCCGGGACTCCAACTACGAGCAGTACTTC
TRBJ2-1 | TRBV9 | NA | many | CASSVGQAPNEQFF | TGTGCCAGCAGCGTAGGGCAGGCTCCTAATGAGCAGTTCTTC
TRBJ2-1 | TRBV29-1 | TRBD2 | NA | CSFRRGGTGEQFF | TGCAGCTTTCGACGGGGGGGCACGGGTGAGCAGTTCTTC
TRBJ2-7 | TRBV24-1 | NA | few | CAPPCSYEQYF | TGTGCACCTCCGTGCTCCTACGAGCAGTACTTC